These 5 T cell receptor beta chains were all obtained from the same sample, sequenced in a study of cytomegalovirus exposure and HLA in healthy donors. Vbeta (60) and Jbeta (13) primers were used in the PCR. Using immunoSEQ multiplex PCR, the repertoire was profiled, and TCRdb retains in-frame clones only, with some absent. This table holds roughly 73,000 clones, roughly four fifths found once. The sequencing sample was made of PBMCs. The receptors were gathered from a man between 65 and 79 years old in good health and CMV-seronegative.

The rearrangement joins TRBV7-2 to TRBJ2-5, with TRBD2 matching 9 bases. The CDR3 runs to 16 residues. Trimming removed 6 bases from V and 4 bases from J; junction bases left unmatched: 12. Germline-derived CDR1 and CDR2 are SGHTA and FQGNSA. CDR3 loop: CASRSSGAAVPETQYF. As DNA, the CDR3 is TGTGCCAGCAGATCTAGCGGGGCGGCAGTCCCAGAGACCCAGTACTTC.

The chain recombines TRBV6-4 with TRBJ2-7; 12 nucleotides agree with TRBD2. Germline values: CDR1 MRHNA, CDR2 SNTAGT. The CDR3 is 15 amino acids. V lost 8 bases and J lost 1; bases outside the gene matches: 6. The CDR3 region has the DNA TGTGCCAGCGGACTAGCGGGATCGCCGTCCTACGAGCAGTACTTC. It codes for CASGLAGSPSYEQYF.

The chain couples TRBV30 to TRBJ2-7; perhaps TRBD1 as D (5 bases). This CDR3 is 12 amino acids long. Deletions cut 3 bases from V and 5 bases from J, with 11 bases between. Germline CDR1 GTSNPN, CDR2 SVGIG (reference sequence). CDR3 coding DNA: TGTGCCTGGAGCAGACAGCTTAACGAGCAGTACTTC. This translates into CAWSRQLNEQYF.

The chain employs TRBV7-9 and TRBJ1-2; 12 bases agree with TRBD1. V dropped 5 bases and J dropped 4; count of bases not matched to a gene: 5. Germline V lookup: CDR1 SEHNR, CDR2 FQNEAQ (reference sequence). The CDR3 runs to 15 residues. The CDR3 nucleotides read TGTGCCAGCAGCGGGGGGACAGGGGGCGTCTATGGCTACACCTTC. It translates to CASSGGTGGVYGYTF.

V gene TRBV7-2 combines with J gene TRBJ2-5, with 7 nucleotides matching TRBD1. The ends lost 1 base at V and 5 bases at J; junction bases unmatched: 4. The CDR3 length is 14 residues. Germline V gene sequence: CDR1 SGHTA, CDR2 FQGNSA. The CDR3 bases are TGTGCCAGCAGCTTAGGAGGGGGCTGGGAGACCCAGTACTTC. As protein: CASSLGGGWETQYF. Combining the CDR3 with reference TRBV7-2 and TRBJ2-5 gives the whole variable domain GAGVSQSPSNKVTEKGKDVELRCDPISGHTALYWYRQSLGQGLEFLIYFQGNSAPDKSGLPSDRFSAERTGGSVSTLTIQRTQQEDSAVYLCASSLGGGWETQYFGPGTRLLVL.